Shown below are 22 T cell receptor beta chains from a single sample sequenced in a study of molecular identifiers for immune sequencing clone quantification. A single record per CDR3 protein comes from TCRdb applying MiXCR to the PCR reads. This sample yields about 68,000 distinct CDR3 sequences, of which around 18% are seen a single time; approximately 1.5% belongs to the top ten. Sample: naive CD8+ T cells from blood, with Jurkat cell RNA spiked in. Subset defined: FACS-sorted CD8+CD4-CCR7+CD45RA+ naive T cells. Receptors originate from a human donor in good health. Some libraries in this study had Jurkat cell RNA spiked in.

This clonotype was picked up many times. The chain combines TRBV4-3 with TRBJ2-2; no reliable D call. Trimming removed 0 bases at V and 6 bases at J, with 14 bases between. The CDR3 is made up of 16 amino acids. Germline V lookup: CDR1 LGHNA, CDR2 YSLEER. The CDR3: CASSQDRSRVSGELFF. In DNA, the CDR3 is TGCGCCAGCAGCCAAGATCGGAGTAGGGTTTCCGGGGAGCTGTTTTTT.

This clonotype occurred many times. The chain links TRBV21-1 to TRBJ2-1; the table assigns TRBD1, which was not confirmed against the DNA. TRBV21-1 is annotated as a pseudogene. The CDR3 has 13 residues. The CDR3 nucleotides read TGTGCCAGCCCAATTGGGGGAGAGGATGAGCAGTTCTTC. Residues: CASPIGGEDEQFF.

This clonotype was recorded many times. The rearrangement joins TRBV11-3 to TRBJ2-7, with D maybe TRBD1 (5 bases). The CDR3 runs to 15 residues. CDR1 SGHNT and CDR2 YENEEA come from the germline V gene. Deletions cut 1 base from V and 3 bases from J, with 13 bases between. This chain's CDR3 is CASSLGAGWIYEQYF. In DNA, the CDR3 is TGTGCCAGCAGCTTAGGGGCAGGGTGGATCTACGAGCAGTACTTC.

This clonotype was counted at least ten times. The chain recombines TRBV7-2 with TRBJ1-5, with D uncertain. From germline, CDR1 is SGHTA and CDR2 FQGNSA. The V and J ends lost 3 bases and 0 bases respectively, with 9 bases between them. CDR3 length: 15 residues. CDR3 nucleotide sequence: TGTGCCAGCAGCTTGTTTCCAAATAGCAATCAGCCCCAGCATTTT. Translated: CASSLFPNSNQPQHF.

About this clonotype: A much larger clonotype is one base distant, so this may be a read error. The chain combines TRBV6-6 with TRBJ1-2; D is unclear. The CDR3 is 14 residues long. CDR1 MNHNY and CDR2 SVGAGI come from the germline V gene (reference sequence). CDR3 coding DNA: TGTGCCGCCCATCCTGGGGTTTTCCACTATGGCCACACCTTC. Translated: CAAHPGVFHYGHTF.

There are a few counts of this clonotype. The chain carries TRBV14 and TRBJ2-1, with D hard to call. Germline values: CDR1 SGHDN, CDR2 FVKESK. This CDR3 region has 19 residues. The ends were cut back, 0 bases at V and 0 bases at J, with 18 bases in the middle. DNA of the CDR3: TGTGCCAGCAGCCAAGATCACCTTTTTCTAGAGCACTCCTACAATGAGCAGTTCTTC. This sequence encodes CASSQDHLFLEHSYNEQFF.

In the case of this clonotype: A much bigger clone sits one base away, suggesting this may be a read error. The rearrangement links TRBV27 to TRBJ1-6; D might be TRBD1 (6 bases). CDR3 length: 15 residues. CDR1 is MNHEY, CDR2 SMNVEV, per germline (reference sequence). Trimming pared 6 bases from V and 2 bases from J, leaving 11 bases between. CDR3 protein: CASSRRGPYNSPLHF. The CDR3 DNA reads TGTGCCAGCAGCCGGCGGGGGCCCTATAATTCACCCCTCCACTTT.

About this clonotype: This clone may be a read error of a much larger clone one base away. The genes are TRBV5-6 and TRBJ2-5, with D perhaps TRBD1 or TRBD2 (5 bases each). Deletions cut 4 bases from V and 5 bases from J, with 21 bases between. Germline CDR1 and CDR2: SGHDT and YYEEEE. This CDR3 comprises 16 residues. CDR3 nucleotides: TGTGCCAGCAGCGTAGTGGGGCTAGCCGCGGGCGAGACCCAGTACTTC. The encoded protein is CASSVVGLAAGETQYF.

Of note for this clonotype: Just one base apart from a much larger clone, this may be a read error. V and J are TRBV28 and TRBJ2-5, with 8 positions matching TRBD1. Germline CDR1 reads MDHEN; CDR2 reads SYDVKM. There are 15 residues in the CDR3. This CDR3 reads CASSASTGAQEAQYF. In DNA form, the CDR3 reads TGTGCCAGCAGTGCGTCGACAGGGGCCCAAGAGGCCCAGTACTTC.

This clonotype was recorded at least ten times. The DNA of the CDR3 is TGCGCCAGCAGCCAAGATCACCGAACCCCCACTGAAGCTTTCTTT. It specifies CASSQDHRTPTEAFF. This chain uses TRBV4-3 with TRBJ1-1; no definite D call. Germline-derived CDR1 and CDR2 are LGHNA and YSLEER. The CDR3 spans 15 residues. Trimming left V 0 bases short and J 4 bases short, with 12 bases between.

This clonotype was detected many times. The chain has TRBV29-1 and TRBJ2-5, with a weak D call TRBD1 (5 bases). V lost 5 bases, J lost 1 base, and 11 bases lay in between. The CDR3 runs to 13 residues. CDR1 is SQVTM, CDR2 ANQGSEA, per germline. The DNA for the CDR3 is TGCAGCGTTCCCCCCAGGGCCCAAGAGACCCAGTACTTC. This encodes CSVPPRAQETQYF.

CDR3 loop: CASSFKTSGRSNEQYF. CDR3 DNA: TGTGCCAGCAGCTTCAAGACTAGCGGGAGGTCTAATGAGCAGTACTTC. The genes are TRBV7-9 and TRBJ2-7; 13 nucleotides agree with TRBD2. Germline loops: CDR1 SEHNR, CDR2 FQNEAQ (reference sequence). There are 16 residues in the CDR3. Losses at the gene ends were 3 bases for V and 7 bases for J; bases not matched to a gene: 9.

This chain uses TRBV7-2 with TRBJ2-2; no clear D gene. CDR3 size: 14 residues. V was clipped by 7 bases and J by 5 bases, with 14 bases between them. In germline, CDR1 is SGHTA, CDR2 FQGNSA. In DNA form, the CDR3 reads TGTGCCAGCATCCCTCCCACAGCGACCGGGGAGCTGTTTTTT. Its protein is CASIPPTATGELFF.

A note on this clonotype: A much more abundant neighbour one base away suggests this may be a read error. J is TRBJ2-7 and V is TRBV20-1, with a possible D match to TRBD1 (5 bases). Germline CDR1 DFQATT, CDR2 SNEGSKA (reference sequence). The CDR3 is made up of 14 amino acids. CDR3 nucleotide sequence: TGCGGTGCTAGAATAGACAGCAATGCCTACGAGCAGTACTTC. The encoded protein is CGARIDSNAYEQYF.

This chain connects TRBV21-1 to TRBJ1-1; the D segment call TRBD1 is taken from the table without a DNA check. TRBV21-1 is classified as a pseudogene. The CDR3 loop spans 18 amino acids. The CDR3 here is CASSKGKGGVGMNTEAFF. The CDR3 region has the DNA TGTGCCAGCAGCAAAGGGAAGGGGGGCGTGGGAATGAACACTGAAGCTTTCTTT.

This clonotype was picked up many times. This sequence joins TRBV28 and TRBJ1-4; TRBD1 might be the D (5 bases). Trimming stripped 6 bases from V and 0 bases from J, with 14 bases between. CDR3 size: 16 residues. Germline V gene data show CDR1 as MDHEN and CDR2 as SYDVKM. CDR3 amino acids: CASRRDDSATNEKLFF. In nucleotides, the CDR3 is TGTGCCAGCAGAAGAGACGACAGTGCAACTAATGAAAAACTGTTTTTT.

This clonotype occurred many times. CDR3 DNA sequence: TGCAGCGTTGATGGGCGAGACTCACGTGGAAACACCATATATTTT. Protein: CSVDGRDSRGNTIYF. The J gene is TRBJ1-3, the V gene TRBV29-1, with D hard to call. CDR1 SQVTM and CDR2 ANQGSEA come from the germline V gene. V was shortened by 3 bases and J by 3 bases, with 15 bases between the two germline ends. The CDR3 runs 15 residues.

There are many counts of this clonotype. The genes are TRBV4-3 and TRBJ2-2, with 7 bases matching TRBD2. The CDR3 is made up of 14 amino acids. Looked up from germline, CDR1 is LGHNA and CDR2 is YSLEER. V lost 1 base to trimming and J lost 6 bases; unmatched junction nucleotides: 2. CDR3 in DNA: TGCGCCAGCAGCCAAGCCCGGGGGGCCGGGGAGCTGTTTTTT. The encoded protein is CASSQARGAGELFF.

This clonotype was observed at least ten times. The chain employs TRBV29-1 and TRBJ2-7; a possible D gene is TRBD2 (6 bases). CDR1 and CDR2 from the germline V gene are SQVTM and ANQGSEA. The CDR3 covers 13 residues. Trimming took off 5 bases at V and 0 bases at J, with 11 bases between the two ends. CDR3 nucleotide sequence: TGCAGCGTTTGGCGGGACGACTCCTACGAGCAGTACTTC. Translated: CSVWRDDSYEQYF.

This clonotype was counted ten times or more. The V and J genes are TRBV6-2 or TRBV6-3 and TRBJ2-7; D remains unclear. V was cut by 8 bases and J by 3 bases, with 14 bases left in between. This CDR3 has 13 amino acids. Germline assignment: CDR1 MNHEY and CDR2 SVGEGT. This chain's CDR3 is CASSEQPGYEQYF. The CDR3 DNA reads TGTGCCAGCTCCGAACAGCCGGGCTACGAGCAGTACTTC.

V is TRBV5-6 and J is TRBJ1-1; D is undetermined. CDR3 length equals 13 residues. V was pared by 1 base and J by 6 bases, with 10 bases between. Germline CDR1 SGHDT, CDR2 YYEEEE. CDR3: CASSLHSVAEAFF. CDR3 nucleotides: TGTGCCAGCAGCTTGCATTCGGTCGCTGAAGCTTTCTTT.

This clonotype was recorded many times. J is TRBJ2-5 and V is TRBV29-1; D not resolved. The CDR3 runs to 12 residues. Per the germline V gene, CDR1 is SQVTM and CDR2 is ANQGSEA. The V gene lost 3 bases and the J gene lost 5 bases, with 10 bases spanning the gap. For the CDR3, the DNA is TGCAGCGTTGAGGGCGCAACTGAGACCCAGTACTTC. Protein sequence: CSVEGATETQYF.